This T cell receptor (beta chain) was identified during a study of shared clonotypes between healthy human individuals. The CDR3 contains 13 residues. V shed 3 bases and J shed 5 bases, with 14 bases lying between them. Germline V gene data show CDR1 as SQVTM and CDR2 as ANQGSEA. Some clones are missing from TCRdb's copy, which holds only in-frame ones; the method was immunoSEQ multiplex PCR. The sample comprises 2 million to 2.5 million clones, around 90% of which are singletons, and 0.37% rests with the top ten. The source material was naive CD4+ T cells from PBMCs. The subset is: CD45RA+ positively selected. This clonotype was obtained from a young man in good health. Some clones in this sample may be carry-over from other donors' samples. The rearrangement uses TRBV29-1 and TRBJ2-7; the D gene is possibly TRBD2 (6 bases). CDR3 loop: CSVDVLGGNEQYF. The CDR3 nucleotides read TGCAGCGTTGACGTATTGGGGGGAAACGAGCAGTACTTC.